These 20 T cell receptor beta chains were sequenced from one sample in a study of molecular identifiers for immune sequencing clone quantification. TCRdb analysed the PCR reads with MiXCR anew, one entry per CDR3 protein. Of 600,000 to 650,000 distinct CDR3 sequences listed, roughly 21% were seen once; the top ten hold under 0.95%. Sequences were obtained from naive CD8+ T cells from blood, with Jurkat cell RNA spiked in. Regarding subset: FACS-sorted CD8+CD4-CCR7+CD45RA+ naive T cells. These receptors were collected from a human donor in good health. Some libraries in this study had Jurkat cell RNA spiked in.

This chain joins TRBV12-3 or TRBV12-4 and TRBJ2-1; D unresolved. The germline V and J ends were trimmed by 3 bases and 5 bases, with 14 bases remaining between them. This CDR3 is built from 15 residues. The CDR3 bases are TGTGCCAGCAGTTTGGGATTCACCGGGCACAATGAGCAGTTCTTC. Translation: CASSLGFTGHNEQFF.

This clonotype was seen at least ten times. This rearrangement joins TRBV11-2 to TRBJ2-1; the D call may be TRBD1 or TRBD2 (5 bases each). V lost 7 bases and J lost 6, with 16 bases in between. Germline CDR1 and CDR2: SGHAT and FQNNGV. The CDR3 has 14 amino acids. Here the CDR3 reads CASTWGTRGNEQFF. The CDR3 region has the DNA TGTGCCAGCACCTGGGGCACCCGGGGCAATGAGCAGTTCTTC.

This clonotype was detected a few times. The genes are TRBV12-3 or TRBV12-4 and TRBJ1-4, with 8 bases identical to TRBD1. The ends lost 6 bases at V and 6 bases at J; junction bases unmatched: 9. CDR3 length equals 15 residues. The CDR3 here is CASSPLAGGYEKLFF. The CDR3, as DNA: TGTGCCAGCAGCCCCCTGGCAGGGGGCTATGAAAAACTGTTTTTT.

As to this clonotype: A much larger clonotype is one base distant, so this may be a read error. The CDR3 sequence is CASNSRDRGLREKLFF. In nucleotides, the CDR3 is TGTGCCAGCAACAGCCGGGACAGGGGGTTGAGGGAAAAACTGTTTTTT. V usage is TRBV13 and J usage is TRBJ1-4; 11 bases align to TRBD1. The germline gives CDR1 PRHDT, CDR2 FYEKMQ (reference sequence). The CDR3 consists of 16 residues. Unmatched junction bases numbered 12, after V lost 7 bases and J lost 8 bases.

J is TRBJ2-7 and V is TRBV5-1; 10 nucleotides align to TRBD1. Trimming removed 1 base from V and 4 bases from J; junction bases left unmatched: 8. The CDR3 is 16 amino acids. The germline V gene encodes CDR1 SGHRS and CDR2 YFSETQ. The DNA for the CDR3 is TGCGCCAGCAGCTTGTACCGGGACAGGGGAGGTTACGAGCAGTACTTC. Protein sequence: CASSLYRDRGGYEQYF.

V usage is TRBV5-1 and J usage is TRBJ2-7; TRBD1 matches at 10 bases. The V segment lost 1 base and the J segment 3 bases; nucleotides outside the gene matches: 13. Germline lookup yields CDR1 SGHRS and CDR2 YFSETQ. The CDR3 runs 18 residues. The CDR3 DNA follows: TGCGCCAGCAGCTTGCCCCCGACAGGGGGCCACGTGAACTACGAGCAGTACTTC. Translation gives CASSLPPTGGHVNYEQYF.

This clonotype was found many times. This chain connects TRBV7-6 to TRBJ2-2; D gene unclear. Germline V CDR1 and CDR2: SGHVS, FNYEAQ. The CDR3 has 15 residues. Trimming stripped 2 bases from V and 1 base from J, with 8 bases between. CDR3 region: CASSLILGNTGELFF. CDR3 DNA sequence: TGTGCCAGCAGCTTAATCCTCGGGAACACCGGGGAGCTGTTTTTT.

A few counts support this clonotype. The V and J genes are TRBV30 and TRBJ2-5; D unresolved. The V gene lost 2 bases and the J gene lost 2 bases, with 9 bases spanning the gap. Looked up from germline, CDR1 is GTSNPN and CDR2 is SVGIG (reference sequence). The CDR3 is 13 amino acids. CDR3: CAWSLYSQETQYF. As DNA, the CDR3 is TGTGCCTGGAGTTTGTACAGTCAAGAGACCCAGTACTTC.

This clonotype was seen many times. V gene TRBV7-9 combines with J gene TRBJ2-4, with TRBD1 matching 9 bases. The V gene end was trimmed by 5 bases and the J gene end by 7 bases; junction bases not matched to a gene: 18. The CDR3 covers 18 residues. CDR1 is SEHNR and CDR2 is FQNEAQ in the germline V gene (reference sequence). CDR3 sequence: CASSIQGAPQIGDNIQYF. The DNA of the CDR3 is TGTGCCAGCAGCATACAGGGGGCTCCGCAAATTGGTGACAACATTCAGTACTTC.

Many counts were recorded for this clonotype. The chain couples TRBV20-1 to TRBJ2-3; D is perhaps TRBD2 (5 bases). CDR3 size: 15 residues. Per the germline V gene, CDR1 is DFQATT and CDR2 is SNEGSKA (reference sequence). Trimming left V 6 bases short and J 3 bases short, with 19 bases between. CDR3: CSAAKLESETDTQYF. CDR3 coding DNA: TGCAGTGCCGCCAAACTAGAGAGCGAAACAGATACGCAGTATTTT.

This clonotype has a count of ten or more. This chain uses TRBV12-3 or TRBV12-4 with TRBJ2-7; D is unclear. V was shortened by 4 bases and J by 5 bases, with 15 bases between the two germline ends. The length of the CDR3 is 14 residues. The CDR3 protein is CASSSMAKAHEQYF. The CDR3 DNA reads TGTGCCAGCAGTTCCATGGCTAAAGCCCACGAGCAGTACTTC.

A word on this clonotype: The CDR3 does not close with the conserved phenylalanine or tryptophan, likely indicating a read error. The chain has TRBV19 and TRBJ2-4, with D possibly matching TRBD2 (6 bases). Trimming removed 7 bases at V and 9 bases at J, with 22 bases between. The CDR3 runs to 15 residues. CDR1 and CDR2 from the germline V gene are LNHDA and SQIVND (reference sequence). Here the CDR3 reads CASTPATRGVTIQYL. CDR3 coding DNA: TGTGCCAGTACCCCTGCGACTAGAGGTGTAACCATTCAGTACCTC.

This clonotype has a count of ten or more. The rearrangement uses TRBV5-1 and TRBJ2-3; no clear D. The germline V and J ends were trimmed by 7 bases and 3 bases, with 9 bases remaining between them. The V gene's germline CDR1 is SGHRS and CDR2 YFSETQ. The CDR3 consists of 12 residues. The CDR3 DNA reads as TGCGCCAGCGCAACAGAGACAGATACGCAGTATTTT. Translating gives CASATETDTQYF.

For this clonotype: A much larger clone lies a single base off, so this may be a read error. The V and J genes are TRBV9 and TRBJ2-2, with 8 bases that match TRBD2. Germline V gene sequence: CDR1 SGDLS, CDR2 YYNGEE. This CDR3 has 16 residues. V lost 0 bases and J lost 9; bases outside the gene matches: 10. This chain's CDR3 is CASSVAASGGTRELFF. For the CDR3, the DNA is TGTGCCAGCAGCGTAGCTGCCAGCGGGGGTACCAGGGAGCTGTTTTTT.

A note on this clonotype: Since a much larger clone is just one base distant, this may be a read error. This sequence joins TRBV7-9 and TRBJ2-5; 7 bases match TRBD1. CDR1 is SEHNR and CDR2 is FQNEAQ in the germline V gene (reference sequence). There are 14 residues in the CDR3. This CDR3 is CASGQGEGEETQDF. Written as DNA, the CDR3 is TGTGCCAGCGGCCAGGGGGAAGGGGAAGAGACCCAGGACTTC.

This clonotype was detected many times. The V call is TRBV2, the J call TRBJ2-5; 10 bases align to TRBD2. Germline V gene lookup returns CDR1 SNHLY and CDR2 FYNNEI. The V gene end was trimmed by 8 bases and the J gene end by 0 bases; junction bases not matched to a gene: 9. The CDR3 length is 16 residues. CDR3 amino acids: CASAPLAGEYQETQYF. As DNA, the CDR3 is TGTGCCAGCGCCCCCCTAGCGGGAGAATACCAAGAGACCCAGTACTTC.

This clonotype was picked up a small number of times. The chain couples TRBV6-2 or TRBV6-3 to TRBJ1-1; tentative D call: TRBD1 (6 bases). In germline, CDR1 is MNHEY, CDR2 SVGEGT. This CDR3 comprises 16 residues. V was trimmed by 5 bases and J by 5 bases, leaving 21 bases between them. The DNA of the CDR3 is TGTGCCAGCAGTCACGACAGGCGGAGGGGTATGACTGAAGCTTTCTTT. It encodes CASSHDRRRGMTEAFF.

This clonotype came up many times. At one end, the junction sequence differs from germline, possibly due to a read error. The rearrangement links TRBV12-3 or TRBV12-4 to TRBJ1-1, with D unclear. The CDR3 consists of 13 residues. This CDR3 is CASSQGRNTEAFF. As DNA, the CDR3 is TGCGCCAGCAGCCAAGGCAGAAACACTGAAGCTTTCTTT.

In its sample, this clonotype was seen many times. The chain links TRBV28 to TRBJ2-7; possibly TRBD1 for D (6 bases). The CDR3 runs 14 residues. The ends were cut back, 5 bases at V and 1 base at J, with 12 bases in the middle. Germline CDR1 reads MDHEN; CDR2 reads SYDVKM. CDR3 nucleotide sequence: TGTGCCAGCAGTCCCCGGACAGTTTCCTACGAGCAGTACTTC. Translating gives CASSPRTVSYEQYF.

This clonotype was seen only a few times. At one end the junction does not follow the germline gene, possibly because of a read error. V usage is TRBV4-1 and J usage is TRBJ1-2; a weak D match, TRBD1 (6 bases). Germline V gene sequence: CDR1 MGHRA, CDR2 YSYEKL. The CDR3 covers 12 residues. The CDR3 sequence is CASSQEGGGHTF. The CDR3 coding sequence is TGCGCCAGCAGCCAAGAAGGGGGTGGCCACACCTTC.